A selection of T cell receptor beta chains follows, all from one sample in a study of blood T cell repertoires in COVID-19. This table comes from immunoSEQ multiplex PCR, and its TCRdb copy is limited to in-frame clones, with some not included. The sample holds around 470,000 clones, about 88% seen once. Specimen: peripheral blood. Receptors were obtained from a man aged 18 to 30 with COVID-19, enrolled during active disease. The CDR3 runs from the conserved cysteine through the conserved F or W.

J: TRBJ2-5
V: TRBV19
CDR3: CASSIRVGGPETQYF

J: TRBJ2-2
V: TRBV15
CDR3: CATSRDLVGGKGTGELFF

J: TRBJ2-7
V: TRBV7-3
CDR3: CASSDMSRASGSYEQYF

J: TRBJ2-7
V: TRBV13
CDR3: CASSPGQGFSYEQYF

J: TRBJ2-2
V: TRBV6-5
CDR3: CASSYWAGDTGELFF

J: TRBJ2-7
V: TRBV7-2
CDR3: CASSLGFQGTFVYEQYF

J: TRBJ1-6
V: TRBV6-5
CDR3: CASTPSPDNSPLHF

J: TRBJ2-2
V: TRBV19
CDR3: CASMGSGELFF

J: TRBJ2-2
V: TRBV5-1
CDR3: CASSYSGTGMTGELFF

J: TRBJ2-2
V: TRBV11-2
CDR3: CASSLTGVTSGELFF

J: TRBJ2-7
V: TRBV6-5
CDR3: CASSRGGHYEQYF

J: TRBJ2-5
V: TRBV5-1
CDR3: CASSLASGSQETQYF

J: TRBJ2-1
V: TRBV7-9
CDR3: CASSLIAGGSNSYNEQFF

J: TRBJ2-2
V: TRBV6-5
CDR3: CARRNGTATGELFF

J: TRBJ1-1
V: TRBV19
CDR3: CASRDWQGIGMNTEAFF

J: TRBJ2-1
V: TRBV2
CDR3: CASSDTGGLFF

J: TRBJ1-6
V: TRBV18
CDR3: CASSGVTSSYNSPLHF

J: TRBJ2-1
V: TRBV5-1
CDR3: CASVGQGANEQFF

J: TRBJ2-5
V: TRBV2
CDR3: CASSVVRGLAPGETQYF

J: TRBJ2-7
V: TRBV6-5
CDR3: CASSYGTGVPYEQYF

J: TRBJ2-1
V: TRBV10-2
CDR3: CASREAGKDYEQFF

J: TRBJ2-2
V: TRBV19
CDR3: CASRTGGLNTGELFF

J: TRBJ2-1
V: TRBV2
CDR3: CASSDVAEQFF

J: TRBJ2-7
V: TRBV18
CDR3: CASSPEQNHEQYF

J: TRBJ1-2
V: TRBV7-3
CDR3: CASSPDKREGYTF

J: TRBJ2-7
V: TRBV28
CDR3: CASSSLAGGHEQYF

J: TRBJ1-2
V: TRBV9
CDR3: CASSVNRKQGALGYGYTF

J: TRBJ2-7
V: TRBV27
CDR3: CASSFSGGRASYEQYF

J: TRBJ2-1
V: TRBV12-3/TRBV12-4
CDR3: CASTVDRHNEQFF

J: TRBJ2-1
V: TRBV12-3/TRBV12-4
CDR3: CASSPGGGEQFF

J: TRBJ2-7
V: TRBV7-9
CDR3: CAGSARVGEQYF

J: TRBJ2-5
V: TRBV19
CDR3: CASSHLHTGVGETQYF

J: TRBJ1-1
V: TRBV6-6
CDR3: CASTRGGGGTEAFF

J: TRBJ2-7
V: TRBV14
CDR3: CASSQDLADYEQYF

J: TRBJ2-1
V: TRBV2
CDR3: CASSFDRQGNEQFF

J: TRBJ1-3
V: TRBV11-3
CDR3: CASSFGTPGATIYF

J: TRBJ1-6
V: TRBV7-2
CDR3: CASSLGTGYSPLHF